This T cell receptor (beta chain) appears in the sequencing data of a study of cytomegalovirus exposure and HLA in healthy donors. This clone was picked up a small number of times. Participants comprised healthy donors of bone marrow. Trimming took 1 base from V and 1 from J; bases not matched to a gene: 10. The CDR3 length is 18 residues. Per the germline V gene, CDR1 is SGHTS and CDR2 is YDEGEE. 60 Vbeta and 13 Jbeta primers were used in PCR. Sequenced by immunoSEQ multiplex PCR; TCRdb stores in-frame clones only, minus some. Found here are roughly 160,000 clones, 80% to 90% of them singletons; the top ten hold approximately 11%.

Sequencing used PBMCs. This clonotype was obtained from a man between 45 and 60 years old in good health and CMV-seropositive. The rearrangement joins TRBV5-8 to TRBJ2-5, with 10 bases aligning to TRBD1. The CDR3 region has the DNA TGTGCCAGCAGCTTGTTCAGGGGACAGGGGATTTTCCAAGAGACCCAGTACTTC. It specifies CASSLFRGQGIFQETQYF.